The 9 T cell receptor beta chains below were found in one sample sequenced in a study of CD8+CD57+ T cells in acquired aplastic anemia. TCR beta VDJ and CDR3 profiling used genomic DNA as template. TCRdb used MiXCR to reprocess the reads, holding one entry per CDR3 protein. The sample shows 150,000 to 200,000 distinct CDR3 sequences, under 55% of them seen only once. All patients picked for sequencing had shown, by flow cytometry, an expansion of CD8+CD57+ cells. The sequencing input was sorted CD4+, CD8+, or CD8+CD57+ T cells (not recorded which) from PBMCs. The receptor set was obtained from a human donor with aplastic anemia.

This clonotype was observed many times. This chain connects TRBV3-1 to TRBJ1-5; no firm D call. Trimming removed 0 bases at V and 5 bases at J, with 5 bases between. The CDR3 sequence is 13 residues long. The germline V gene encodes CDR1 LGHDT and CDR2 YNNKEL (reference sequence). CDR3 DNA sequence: TGTGCCAGCAGCCAAGATTGGGATCAGCCCCAGCATTTT. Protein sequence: CASSQDWDQPQHF.

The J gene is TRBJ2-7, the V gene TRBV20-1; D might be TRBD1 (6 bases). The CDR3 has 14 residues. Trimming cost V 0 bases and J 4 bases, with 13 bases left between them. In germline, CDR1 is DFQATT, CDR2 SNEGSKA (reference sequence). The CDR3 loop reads CSARETGGVYEQYF. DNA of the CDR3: TGCAGTGCTAGAGAGACAGGCGGTGTTTACGAGCAGTACTTC.

The CDR3 DNA follows: TGCAGCGCCGGGGGGACTTACGAGCAGTACTTC. Translation gives CSAGGTYEQYF. J is TRBJ2-7 and V is TRBV29-1; 7 nucleotides agree with TRBD2. The junction had 4 bases not matched to a gene; V was cut back by 7 bases and J by 4 bases. Germline values: CDR1 SQVTM, CDR2 ANQGSEA. The CDR3 is made up of 11 amino acids.

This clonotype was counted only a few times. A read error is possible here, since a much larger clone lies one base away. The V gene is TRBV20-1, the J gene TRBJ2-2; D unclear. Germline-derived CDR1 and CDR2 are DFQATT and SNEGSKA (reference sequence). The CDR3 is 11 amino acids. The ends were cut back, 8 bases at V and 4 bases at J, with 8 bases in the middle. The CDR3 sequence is CSLVPTGELFF. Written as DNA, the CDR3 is TGCAGTTTGGTTCCCACCGGGGAGCTGTTTTTT.

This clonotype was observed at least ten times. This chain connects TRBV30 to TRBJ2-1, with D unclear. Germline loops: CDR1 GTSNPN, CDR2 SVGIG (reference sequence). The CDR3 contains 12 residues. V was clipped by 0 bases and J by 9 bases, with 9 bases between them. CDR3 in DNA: TGTGCCTGGAGTGTACAGCCAAGTGAGCAGTTCTTC. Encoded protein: CAWSVQPSEQFF.

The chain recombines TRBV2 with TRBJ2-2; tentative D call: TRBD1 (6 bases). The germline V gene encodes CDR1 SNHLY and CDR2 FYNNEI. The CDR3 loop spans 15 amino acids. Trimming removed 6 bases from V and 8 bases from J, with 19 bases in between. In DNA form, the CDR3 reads TGTGCCAGCAGCGAACAGGGTCTGACTTCGGGGGAGCTGTTTTTT. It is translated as CASSEQGLTSGELFF.

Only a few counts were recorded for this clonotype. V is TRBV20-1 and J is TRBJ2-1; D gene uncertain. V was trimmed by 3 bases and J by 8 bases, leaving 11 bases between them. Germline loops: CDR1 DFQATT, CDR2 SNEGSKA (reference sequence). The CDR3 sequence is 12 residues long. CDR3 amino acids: CSARYEAHEQFF. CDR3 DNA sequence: TGCAGTGCTAGGTATGAAGCACATGAGCAGTTCTTC.

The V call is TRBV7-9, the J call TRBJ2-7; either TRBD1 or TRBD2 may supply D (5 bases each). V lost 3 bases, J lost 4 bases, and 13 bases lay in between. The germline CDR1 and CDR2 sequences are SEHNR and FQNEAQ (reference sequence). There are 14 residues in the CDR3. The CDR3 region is CASSFAGTVYEQYF. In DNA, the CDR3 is TGTGCCAGCAGCTTTGCCGGGACGGTATACGAGCAGTACTTC.

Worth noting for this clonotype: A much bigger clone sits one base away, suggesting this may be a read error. The CDR3 reads CASSLGGTGASVLTF. The CDR3 DNA is TGCGCCAGCAGCCTGGGGGGTACTGGGGCCAGCGTCCTGACTTTC. The V call is TRBV5-1, the J call TRBJ2-6, with D possibly TRBD2 on 6 matching bases. The CDR3 is 15 residues long. Per germline, CDR1 SGHRS and CDR2 YFSETQ. Combining the CDR3 with reference TRBV5-1 and TRBJ2-6 gives the whole variable domain KAGVTQTPRYLIKTRGQQVTLSCSPISGHRSVSWYQQTPGQGLQFLFEYFSETQRNKGNFPGRFSGRQFSNSRSEMNVSTLELGDSALYLCASSLGGTGASVLTFGAGSRLTVL.